This T cell receptor beta chain appears in the sequencing data of a study of tumor-infiltrating lymphocytes in oesophageal squamous cell carcinoma. In TCRdb, the PCR reads were re-called with MiXCR into one record per CDR3 protein. The table has about 3,400 distinct CDR3 sequences, approximately 16% seen once. A few counts support this clonotype. This is likely a read error, given that the CDR3 carries no conserved phenylalanine or tryptophan at its end. The DNA is omitted, as the CDR3 cannot be located on it reliably, and the CDR3 follows TCRdb's listing. The CDR3 length is 13 residues, termini included. Germline loops: CDR1 SGHTA, CDR2 FQGNSA.

The V gene is TRBV7-2, the J gene TRBJ2-6; TRBD2 is the table's D call and was not checked against the DNA. The sequence was collected from a male donor with esophageal squamous cell carcinoma. Sequencing used esophageal tumor tissue. The CDR3 loop is CASSGSYEQFFGP.